The 23 T cell receptor beta chains below come from one sample, sequenced in a study of T cells in tuberculosis. TCRdb's copy holds only in-frame clones and misses some; the assay was immunoSEQ multiplex PCR. There are around 38,000 clones in the sample; around 96% occur only once, and roughly 3.5% lies in the top ten. The specimen was PBMCs. All receptors derive from a donor aged 10-35 years with latent tuberculosis or without tuberculosis infection.

This chain uses TRBV25-1 with TRBJ1-2; no clear D. CDR1 is MGHDK and CDR2 is SYGVNS in the germline V gene. Between the trimmed V and J ends, which lost 3 bases and 12 bases, there was a span of 11 bases. This CDR3 spans 11 amino acids. The CDR3 region has the DNA TGTGCCAGCAGTGATCAGAGGATGCACACCTTC. Translation: CASSDQRMHTF.

This chain joins TRBV15 and TRBJ2-7; 7 bases are a match to TRBD1. The germline V gene has CDR1 LNHNV and CDR2 YYDKDF (reference sequence). The trim removed 3 bases at V and 1 base at J, leaving 0 bases unmatched. CDR3 size: 13 residues. CDR3 protein: CATSRTGSYEQYF. The DNA of the CDR3 is TGTGCCACCAGCAGGACAGGGTCCTACGAGCAGTACTTC.

This clone is a singleton in its sample. In DNA form, the CDR3 reads TGTGCCAGCAGCTTGAGAGGGTCCTATGGCTACACCTTC. Amino acids: CASSLRGSYGYTF. The genes are TRBV7-9 and TRBJ1-2, with D hard to call. V was trimmed by 3 bases and J by 4 bases, leaving 9 bases between them. The V gene's germline CDR1 is SEHNR and CDR2 FQNEAQ (reference sequence). This CDR3 has 13 residues.

This chain uses TRBV14 with TRBJ2-3; 10 bases line up with TRBD2. The junction had 16 bases not matched to a gene; V was cut back by 2 bases and J by 2 bases. The CDR3 extends over 20 amino acids. CDR1 SGHDN and CDR2 FVKESK come from the germline V gene. The CDR3 here is CASSQHFNSSGGRFTDTQYF. CDR3 DNA sequence: TGTGCCAGCAGCCAACATTTTAATTCTAGCGGGGGCCGCTTCACAGATACGCAGTATTTT.

The chain joins TRBV2 to TRBJ2-5; D gene ambiguous. The CDR3 consists of 14 residues. V lost 7 bases and J lost 0, with 12 bases in between. Germline CDR1 SNHLY, CDR2 FYNNEI. The CDR3 sequence is CASNVGRYQETQYF. The CDR3 coding sequence is TGTGCCAGCAATGTGGGCCGGTACCAAGAGACCCAGTACTTC.

This clone was counted once. This sequence joins TRBV19 and TRBJ1-1; TRBD1 might be the D (5 bases). Germline CDR1 reads LNHDA; CDR2 reads SQIVND (reference sequence). This CDR3 spans 16 amino acids. Between the trimmed V and J ends, which lost 3 bases and 0 bases, there was a span of 14 bases. CDR3 amino acids: CASSIAQGGLNTEAFF. For the CDR3, the DNA is TGTGCCAGTAGTATCGCCCAGGGAGGGTTGAACACTGAAGCTTTCTTT.

This chain connects TRBV4-1 to TRBJ1-4, with 7 bases fitting TRBD1. Germline V lookup: CDR1 MGHRA, CDR2 YSYEKL. After removal of 3 bases from V and 6 bases from J, the junction contained 10 bases not matched to a gene. CDR3 length equals 16 residues. CDR3 region: CASSQYRGTVDEKLFF. CDR3 coding DNA: TGCGCCAGCAGCCAGTACCGCGGGACAGTGGATGAAAAACTGTTTTTT.

The chain employs TRBV2 and TRBJ2-3, with 11 positions matching TRBD2. The CDR3 has 16 residues. Trimming removed 4 bases from V and 4 bases from J; junction bases left unmatched: 7. The germline V gene has CDR1 SNHLY and CDR2 FYNNEI. The CDR3 DNA reads as TGTGCCAGCAGTGCTCCTAGCGGGGGGTATGCAGATACGCAGTATTTT. Translation: CASSAPSGGYADTQYF. Drawing the rest from reference TRBV2 and TRBJ2-3, the complete variable domain is EPEVTQTPSHQVTQMGQEVILRCVPISNHLYFYWYRQILGQKVEFLVSFYNNEISEKSEIFDDQFSVERPDGSNFTLKIRSTKLEDSAMYFCASSAPSGGYADTQYFGPGTRLTVL.

The chain has TRBV6-1 and TRBJ2-2, with D unresolved. The V gene's germline CDR1 is MNHNS and CDR2 SASEGT. The CDR3 length is 14 residues. The V gene lost 4 bases and the J gene lost 3 bases, with 9 bases spanning the gap. The CDR3 DNA is TGTGCCAGCAGTGGTAGATCCTACACCGGGGAGCTGTTTTTT. Encoded protein: CASSGRSYTGELFF.

This rearrangement joins TRBV5-1 to TRBJ2-3; no firm D call. Germline loops: CDR1 SGHRS, CDR2 YFSETQ. The CDR3 is 14 residues long. Trimming left V 0 bases short and J 2 bases short, with 7 bases between. CDR3 sequence (DNA): TGCGCCAGCAGCTTGGACAGAGACACAGATACGCAGTATTTT. Encoded protein: CASSLDRDTDTQYF.

The chain couples TRBV5-5 to TRBJ2-7; TRBD2 matches 7 bases. Trimming took 4 bases from V and 7 from J; bases not matched to a gene: 8. Germline CDR1 SGHKS, CDR2 YYEKEE (reference sequence). The CDR3 has 13 amino acids. The CDR3 DNA reads as TGTGCCAGCAGCCAGGGACTACGGGGGGAGCAGTACTTC. Translated: CASSQGLRGEQYF. Full variable domain (remainder filled in from reference TRBV5-5 and TRBJ2-7): DAGVTQSPTHLIKTRGQQVTLRCSPISGHKSVSWYQQVLGQGPQFIFQYYEKEERGRGNFPDRFSARQFPNYSSELNVNALLLGDSALYLCASSQGLRGEQYFGPGTRLTVT.

The chain is built from TRBV7-9 and TRBJ2-2; a possible D gene is TRBD1 (5 bases). Trimming took off 5 bases at V and 0 bases at J, with 16 bases between the two ends. Germline CDR1 reads SEHNR; CDR2 reads FQNEAQ (reference sequence). The CDR3 runs 17 residues. The CDR3 loop reads CASSPLPGHTNTGELFF. The CDR3 DNA is TGTGCCAGCAGCCCACTACCAGGACACACGAACACCGGGGAGCTGTTTTTT. Filled out from reference TRBV7-9 and TRBJ2-2, the complete variable domain reads DTGVSQNPRHKITKRGQNVTFRCDPISEHNRLYWYRQTLGQGPEFLTYFQNEAQLEKSRLLSDRFSAERPKGSFSTLEIQRTEQGDSAMYLCASSPLPGHTNTGELFFGEGSRLTVL.

The V gene is TRBV5-1, the J gene TRBJ1-1, with D unresolved. Germline CDR1 is SGHRS and CDR2 is YFSETQ. V lost 6 bases and J 0 bases, leaving 12 bases between the germline ends. The CDR3 consists of 14 residues. CDR3 bases: TGCGCCAGCATACTTGCCATCTTGAACACTGAAGCTTTCTTT. Its translation is CASILAILNTEAFF. Variable domain in full (rest from reference TRBV5-1 and TRBJ1-1): KAGVTQTPRYLIKTRGQQVTLSCSPISGHRSVSWYQQTPGQGLQFLFEYFSETQRNKGNFPGRFSGRQFSNSRSEMNVSTLELGDSALYLCASILAILNTEAFFGQGTRLTVV.

This chain links TRBV30 with TRBJ1-6; the D is unclear. V was pared by 3 bases and J by 13 bases, with 13 bases between. There are 12 residues in the CDR3. The V gene's germline CDR1 is GTSNPN and CDR2 SVGIG (reference sequence). The CDR3 spells CAWRRRFDPLHF. The CDR3 bases are TGTGCCTGGAGGAGGAGATTCGATCCCCTCCACTTT.

This chain joins TRBV28 and TRBJ2-4; tentative D call: TRBD2 (7 bases). The CDR3 consists of 12 residues. Germline V gives CDR1 MDHEN, CDR2 SYDVKM. CDR3 coding DNA: TGTGCAGGGGGGGGAGCCAAAAACATTCAGTACTTC. Protein: CAGGGAKNIQYF.

This clone was detected only once. The V gene is TRBV9, the J gene TRBJ2-3, with D possibly TRBD1 on 5 matching bases. The V gene lost 1 base and the J gene lost 0 bases, with 12 bases spanning the gap. Germline CDR1 and CDR2: SGDLS and YYNGEE. This CDR3 contains 16 residues. CDR3: CASSVFDRTSTDTQYF. CDR3 sequence (DNA): TGTGCCAGCAGCGTATTTGACAGAACTAGCACAGATACGCAGTATTTT.

This sequence joins TRBV7-2 and TRBJ1-5; D may be TRBD1 (5 bases). This CDR3 region has 15 residues. Trimming removed 2 bases at V and 7 bases at J, with 15 bases between. The germline gives CDR1 SGHTA, CDR2 FQGNSA. CDR3 loop: CASSLREGLGQPQHF. The CDR3 DNA sequence: TGTGCCAGCAGCTTAAGGGAGGGACTCGGGCAGCCCCAGCATTTT.

The rearrangement uses TRBV4-3 and TRBJ2-1, with D unresolved. The CDR3 totals 15 residues. The germline V and J ends were trimmed by 3 bases and 0 bases, with 9 bases remaining between them. Germline V lookup: CDR1 LGHNA, CDR2 YSLEER. For the CDR3, the DNA is TGCGCCAGCAGCCAGAGTAGGAGCTCCTACAATGAGCAGTTCTTC. Protein: CASSQSRSSYNEQFF.

The V and J genes are TRBV10-2 and TRBJ2-3; tentative D call: TRBD2 (7 bases). Germline lookup yields CDR1 WSHSY and CDR2 SAAADI. Trimming shortened V by 8 bases and J by 4 bases, and 16 bases separated the two germline ends. The CDR3 contains 14 residues. CDR3 in amino acids: CASGGGGGADTQYF. DNA for the CDR3: TGCGCCAGCGGCGGCGGGGGCGGCGCAGATACGCAGTATTTT.

J is TRBJ2-7 and V is TRBV14, with a tentative D call TRBD2 (6 bases). The V end lost 4 bases, the J end lost 3 bases, and 19 bases lay between the germline ends. Germline V gene lookup returns CDR1 SGHDN and CDR2 FVKESK. CDR3 size: 16 residues. The CDR3 nucleotides are TGTGCCAGCAGCCTCCTGGGGGACTGGAAAAACTACGAGCAGTACTTC. Translated: CASSLLGDWKNYEQYF.

This chain links TRBV6-1 with TRBJ1-2; 7 bases line up with TRBD1. V lost 10 bases, J lost 2 bases, and 7 bases stayed unmatched. Germline V gene sequence: CDR1 MNHNS, CDR2 SASEGT. There are 13 residues in the CDR3. The CDR3 here is CATNRGANYGYTF. The CDR3 nucleotides read TGTGCCACGAACAGGGGCGCGAACTATGGCTACACCTTC.

Details on this clone: The same CDR3 is also encoded by other DNA sequences in this sample. This rearrangement joins TRBV9 to TRBJ1-2; TRBD1 agrees at 8 bases. V gave up 0 bases and J gave up 2 bases; unmatched junction bases: 3. Germline CDR1 SGDLS, CDR2 YYNGEE. The CDR3 is 15 residues long. For the CDR3, the DNA is TGTGCCAGCAGCGTAGGGACAGGGTTAAACTATGGCTACACCTTC. Translating it yields CASSVGTGLNYGYTF.

The chain recombines TRBV5-1 with TRBJ2-3, with 14 bases fitting TRBD2. The CDR3 has 15 amino acids. Germline CDR1 SGHRS, CDR2 YFSETQ. J was trimmed by 14 bases and V by 3 bases; bases with no gene match: 11. CDR3 sequence: CASSYRLAGGLSGYF. The CDR3 DNA follows: TGCGCCAGCAGCTACCGACTAGCGGGGGGGCTGAGTGGGTATTTT.